This T cell receptor (beta chain) was identified during a study of blood T cell repertoires in COVID-19. Across the whole study: COVID-19 samples, acute and convalescent, were from the United States, Italy and Spain.

Only in-frame clones appear in the TCRdb table, and some are missing; sequencing was by immunoSEQ multiplex PCR. The data contain roughly 70,000 clones, roughly 89% of them seen just once; the ten biggest clones take up 4.5% to 5%. This CDR3 region has 15 residues. The source material was peripheral blood. This receptor was taken from a woman aged 50 to 65 with active COVID-19. This chain connects TRBV21-1 to TRBJ1-1; TRBD1 is taken as the D call from the table, unchecked against the DNA. TRBV21-1 corresponds to a pseudogene. In DNA form, the CDR3 reads TGTGCCAGCAGCAAATTTCACAGGCCGAACACTGAAGCTTTCTTT. It yields the protein CASSKFHRPNTEAFF.